The 6 T cell receptor beta chains below come from one sample, sequenced in a study of blood T cell repertoires in COVID-19. Profiled with immunoSEQ multiplex PCR; TCRdb holds only in-frame clones, not every one. The data contain about 80,000 clones, roughly four fifths of them singletons. Source material: peripheral blood. Receptors originate from a woman aged 70-85 years with acute or convalescent COVID-19.

The chain joins TRBV6-5 to TRBJ1-2; D is ambiguous. V lost 7 bases and J 7 bases, leaving 13 bases between the germline ends. Germline CDR1 and CDR2: MNHEY and SVGAGI. CDR3 length: 12 residues. In DNA form, the CDR3 reads TGTGCCAGCAAAGCGGGTTACGGTGGCTACACCTTC. It encodes CASKAGYGGYTF.

The V call is TRBV7-3, the J call TRBJ2-1; TRBD2 might be the D (5 bases). The germline V gene encodes CDR1 SGHTA and CDR2 FQGTGA. This CDR3 is built from 15 residues. Between the trimmed V and J ends, which lost 0 bases and 10 bases, there was a span of 16 bases. CDR3 residues: CASSLTQLVSREQFF. CDR3 coding DNA: TGTGCCAGCAGCTTAACCCAACTAGTATCCAGAGAGCAGTTCTTC.

The rearrangement joins TRBV5-1 to TRBJ1-2; 9 bases line up with TRBD1. Trimming removed 3 bases from V and 0 bases from J; junction bases left unmatched: 0. Germline V gene data show CDR1 as SGHRS and CDR2 as YFSETQ. This CDR3 region has 14 residues. CDR3 in amino acids: CASSWDRANYGYTF. DNA for the CDR3: TGCGCCAGCAGCTGGGACAGGGCTAACTATGGCTACACCTTC. Full variable domain (rest looked up from reference TRBV5-1 and TRBJ1-2): KAGVTQTPRYLIKTRGQQVTLSCSPISGHRSVSWYQQTPGQGLQFLFEYFSETQRNKGNFPGRFSGRQFSNSRSEMNVSTLELGDSALYLCASSWDRANYGYTFGSGTRLTVV.

The V and J genes are TRBV20-1 and TRBJ1-2; D ambiguous. Trimming took off 3 bases at V and 2 bases at J, with 10 bases between the two ends. The germline V gene encodes CDR1 DFQATT and CDR2 SNEGSKA (reference sequence). There are 13 residues in the CDR3. The CDR3 sequence: CSASREANYGYTF. Written as DNA, the CDR3 is TGCAGTGCTAGTCGGGAAGCGAACTATGGCTACACCTTC.

This chain joins TRBV5-5 and TRBJ2-5; D might be TRBD1 (6 bases). CDR1 SGHKS and CDR2 YYEKEE come from the germline V gene (reference sequence). V lost 0 bases and J 2 bases, leaving 8 bases between the germline ends. There are 14 residues in the CDR3. The CDR3 region is CASSLVTGQETQYF. CDR3 coding DNA: TGTGCCAGCAGCTTGGTAACAGGGCAAGAGACCCAGTACTTC. The full variable domain, with the rest looked up from reference TRBV5-5 and TRBJ2-5, is DAGVTQSPTHLIKTRGQQVTLRCSPISGHKSVSWYQQVLGQGPQFIFQYYEKEERGRGNFPDRFSARQFPNYSSELNVNALLLGDSALYLCASSLVTGQETQYFGPGTRLLVL.

This clone has a handful of counts. The chain joins TRBV19 to TRBJ1-1; possible D gene TRBD1, 5 bases. The germline V gene encodes CDR1 LNHDA and CDR2 SQIVND (reference sequence). Trimming cost V 11 bases and J 0 bases, with 13 bases left between them. The CDR3 extends over 13 amino acids. CDR3 protein: CAVGAGVNTEAFF. The CDR3 DNA reads TGTGCCGTTGGGGCAGGAGTGAACACTGAAGCTTTCTTT.